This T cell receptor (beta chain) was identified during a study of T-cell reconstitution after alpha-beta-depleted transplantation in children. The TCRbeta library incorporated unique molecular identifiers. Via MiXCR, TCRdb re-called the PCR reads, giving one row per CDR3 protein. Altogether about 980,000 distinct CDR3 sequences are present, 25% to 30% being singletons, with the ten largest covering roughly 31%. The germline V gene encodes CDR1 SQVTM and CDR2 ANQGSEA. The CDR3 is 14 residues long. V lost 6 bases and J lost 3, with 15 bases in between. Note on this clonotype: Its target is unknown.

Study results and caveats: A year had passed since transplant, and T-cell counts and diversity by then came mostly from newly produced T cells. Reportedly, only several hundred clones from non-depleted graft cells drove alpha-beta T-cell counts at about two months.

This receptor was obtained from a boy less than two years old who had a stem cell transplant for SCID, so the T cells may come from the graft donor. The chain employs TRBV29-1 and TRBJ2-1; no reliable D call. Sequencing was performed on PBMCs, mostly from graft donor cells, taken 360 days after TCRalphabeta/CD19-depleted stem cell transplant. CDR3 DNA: TGCAGCGTGTCCGGTCCCTACCTCTACAATGAGCAGTTCTTC. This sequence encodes CSVSGPYLYNEQFF.